The 18 T cell receptor beta chains in this list originate from one sample, sequenced in a study of T cells in narcolepsy. The method was immunoSEQ multiplex PCR; TCRdb's version includes in-frame clones alone and lacks a portion of them. The table includes about 35,000 clones, roughly 90% detected once. The sample comprised CD45RA- memory CD4+ T cells from PBMCs. The origin of the receptors is a human donor with narcolepsy.

A note on this clone: The sample holds other DNA sequences that translate to the same CDR3. The gene calls are TRBV7-2 and TRBJ2-5, with 11 nucleotides matching TRBD2. This CDR3 is built from 16 residues. V lost 1 base, J lost 1 base, and 2 bases stayed unmatched. Germline-derived CDR1 and CDR2 are SGHTA and FQGNSA. The CDR3: CASSLGLAGGQETQYF. In DNA form, the CDR3 reads TGTGCCAGCAGCTTAGGGCTAGCGGGGGGCCAAGAGACCCAGTACTTC.

This clone was recorded a few times. This chain joins TRBV7-2 and TRBJ2-3; D may correspond to TRBD1 or TRBD2 (6 bases each). Deletions cut 1 base from V and 3 bases from J, with 23 bases between. CDR1 is SGHTA, CDR2 FQGNSA, per germline. The CDR3 totals 19 residues. The CDR3 reads CASSLVLGGGRGQTDTQYF. As DNA, the CDR3 is TGTGCCAGCAGCTTAGTATTAGGAGGGGGTCGTGGGCAGACAGATACGCAGTATTTT.

The V call is TRBV15, the J call TRBJ1-1; D is possibly TRBD1 (5 bases). CDR3 length equals 16 residues. V was trimmed by 0 bases and J by 6 bases, leaving 17 bases between them. The germline V gene has CDR1 LNHNV and CDR2 YYDKDF (reference sequence). The DNA of the CDR3 is TGTGCCACCAGCAGAGATCTGGGGGTTTCTCTAGCTGAAGCTTTCTTT. Amino acids: CATSRDLGVSLAEAFF.

CDR3 sequence reads: CASSRKLAGVTDTQYF. The CDR3 DNA reads as TGTGCCAGCAGCCGTAAACTAGCGGGGGTCACAGATACGCAGTATTTT. The V and J genes are TRBV13 and TRBJ2-3, with 11 positions matching TRBD2. The CDR3 loop spans 16 amino acids. The V segment lost 5 bases and the J segment 2 bases; nucleotides outside the gene matches: 6. Germline CDR1 is PRHDT and CDR2 is FYEKMQ (reference sequence). The whole variable domain, filled in from reference TRBV13 and TRBJ2-3, reads AAGVIQSPRHLIKEKRETATLKCYPIPRHDTVYWYQQGPGQDPQFLISFYEKMQSDKGSIPDRFSAQQFSDYHSELNMSSLELGDSALYFCASSRKLAGVTDTQYFGPGTRLTVL.

This clone was found a few times. CDR3 sequence: CASLGRHSYEQYF. The CDR3, as DNA: TGTGCCAGCTTGGGCAGGCACTCCTACGAGCAGTACTTC. The V gene is TRBV28, the J gene TRBJ2-7; D unclear. This CDR3 has 13 residues. The germline gives CDR1 MDHEN, CDR2 SYDVKM. The ends were cut back, 8 bases at V and 0 bases at J, with 11 bases in the middle.

The CDR3 coding sequence is TGCGCCAGCAGCTTGGATCCCCGGGCGTACGAGCAGTACTTC. Its translation is CASSLDPRAYEQYF. The genes are TRBV5-1 and TRBJ2-7; D is ambiguous. V lost 0 bases and J lost 4, with 11 bases in between. Germline V gives CDR1 SGHRS, CDR2 YFSETQ. The CDR3 extends over 14 amino acids.

The CDR3 sequence: CASSLVSGTGANVLTF. DNA for the CDR3: TGTGCCAGCAGCTTAGTTTCCGGGACTGGGGCCAACGTCCTGACTTTC. This chain joins TRBV7-2 and TRBJ2-6; D is possibly TRBD2 (5 bases). This CDR3 has 16 residues. Looked up from germline, CDR1 is SGHTA and CDR2 is FQGNSA. The ends were cut back, 1 base at V and 2 bases at J, with 9 bases in the middle.

The table lists this clone with a few counts. The chain has TRBV4-2 and TRBJ1-1; D is unclear. Trimming shortened V by 0 bases and J by 1 base, and 12 bases separated the two germline ends. The V gene's germline CDR1 is LGHNA and CDR2 YNFKEQ. There are 16 residues in the CDR3. The CDR3 DNA is TGTGCCAGCAGCCAAGATATAGCCGCTACGAACACTGAAGCTTTCTTT. It specifies CASSQDIAATNTEAFF.

In this sample, this clone turned up once. This chain joins TRBV11-2 and TRBJ1-2, with D possibly being TRBD1 (5 bases). The germline V and J ends were trimmed by 5 bases and 2 bases, with 12 bases remaining between them. From germline, CDR1 is SGHAT and CDR2 FQNNGV. This CDR3 is built from 14 residues. CDR3 amino acids: CASSRGAGNYGYTF. The CDR3 DNA follows: TGTGCCAGCAGCCGAGGGGCGGGGAACTATGGCTACACCTTC.

This rearrangement joins TRBV6-5 to TRBJ1-2, with D hard to call. Trimming stripped 5 bases from V and 5 bases from J, with 12 bases between. Germline CDR1 is MNHEY and CDR2 is SVGAGI. The CDR3 is 13 residues long. CDR3 region: CASSPAGGYGYTF. CDR3 DNA sequence: TGTGCCAGCAGTCCGGCGGGAGGGTATGGCTACACCTTC.

The chain combines TRBV19 with TRBJ2-2, with 7 bases aligning to TRBD2. The germline CDR1 and CDR2 sequences are LNHDA and SQIVND (reference sequence). With V trimmed by 1 base and J by 7 bases, 6 bases remained unmatched. The CDR3 covers 15 residues. The CDR3 DNA is TGTGCCAGTAGTATAGTCGTCGGGGGGATCGGGGAGCTGTTTTTT. As protein: CASSIVVGGIGELFF.

The rearrangement links TRBV9 to TRBJ2-1; 8 positions agree with TRBD1. CDR1 is SGDLS and CDR2 is YYNGEE in the germline V gene. This CDR3 has 16 amino acids. With 4 bases clipped from V and 6 bases from J, the junction kept 12 bases outside the gene matches. CDR3: CASSPPDRVGVNEQFF. The DNA for the CDR3 is TGTGCCAGCAGCCCTCCGGACAGGGTGGGCGTCAATGAGCAGTTCTTC. The whole variable domain, remainder taken from reference TRBV9 and TRBJ2-1, is DSGVTQTPKHLITATGQRVTLRCSPRSGDLSVYWYQQSLDQGLQFLIQYYNGEERAKGNILERFSAQQFPDLHSELNLSSLELGDSALYFCASSPPDRVGVNEQFFGPGTRLTVL.

The table lists this clone with a count of one. CDR3 region: CASSSRGTGARRSGNTIYF. In DNA, the CDR3 is TGTGCCAGCAGTTCTCGGGGGACAGGGGCACGTCGTAGTGGAAACACCATATATTTT. The chain uses TRBV5-4 and TRBJ1-3; TRBD1 matches 10 bases. The junction had 17 bases not matched to a gene; V was cut back by 5 bases and J by 3 bases. CDR3 length: 19 residues. From germline, CDR1 is SGHNT and CDR2 YYREEE (reference sequence).

The chain uses TRBV5-4 and TRBJ1-1; no clear D. CDR3 length equals 13 residues. The germline gives CDR1 SGHNT, CDR2 YYREEE (reference sequence). Trimming stripped 2 bases from V and 1 base from J, with 6 bases between. The CDR3: CASSFRENTEAFF. CDR3 nucleotides: TGTGCCAGCAGCTTTCGTGAGAACACTGAAGCTTTCTTT.

The chain is built from TRBV18 and TRBJ1-3; possibly TRBD1 for D (6 bases). The CDR3 is made up of 15 amino acids. Trimming took 5 bases from V and 0 from J, leaving 11 bases between them. The germline V gene has CDR1 KGHSH and CDR2 LQKENI. This CDR3 reads CASSTQGTSGNTIYF. CDR3 sequence (DNA): TGTGCCAGCTCAACACAGGGAACCTCTGGAAACACCATATATTTT.

J is TRBJ2-1 and V is TRBV9; D uncertain. V shed 0 bases and J shed 7 bases, with 11 bases lying between them. This CDR3 spans 14 amino acids. Germline CDR1 SGDLS, CDR2 YYNGEE. The CDR3 here is CASSVAPGPNEQFF. In DNA form, the CDR3 reads TGTGCCAGCAGCGTAGCTCCAGGACCAAATGAGCAGTTCTTC.

This sequence joins TRBV19 and TRBJ2-3, with 7 bases identical to TRBD2. The ends lost 3 bases at V and 1 base at J; junction bases unmatched: 4. The CDR3 totals 15 residues. The V gene's germline CDR1 is LNHDA and CDR2 SQIVND (reference sequence). This CDR3 reads CASSMAGVGTDTQYF. CDR3 in DNA: TGTGCCAGTAGTATGGCGGGAGTAGGCACAGATACGCAGTATTTT.

The chain links TRBV19 to TRBJ2-7, with D tentatively TRBD1 or TRBD2 (5 bases each). CDR3 size: 13 residues. The V gene lost 5 bases and the J gene lost 1 base, with 9 bases spanning the gap. Germline V CDR1 and CDR2: LNHDA, SQIVND (reference sequence). The CDR3 spells CASSRDGSYEQYF. CDR3 bases: TGTGCCAGTAGTCGGGACGGTTCCTACGAGCAGTACTTC. Combining the CDR3 with reference TRBV19 and TRBJ2-7 gives the whole variable domain DGGITQSPKYLFRKEGQNVTLSCEQNLNHDAMYWYRQDPGQGLRLIYYSQIVNDFQKGDIAEGYSVSREKKESFPLTVTSAQKNPTAFYLCASSRDGSYEQYFGPGTRLTVT.